The present TCR beta chain was sequenced within a study of glioma-infiltrating T cells. The CDR3 sequence is 12 residues long. V was pared by 0 bases and J by 7 bases, with 9 bases between. Germline V gene data show CDR1 as DFQATT and CDR2 as SNEGSKA (reference sequence). With respect to this clonotype: Its antigen is undetermined. The library was designed around alpha chains, so this beta chain is a stray read whose abundance carries little weight.

TCR alpha and beta CDR3 regions were amplified from RNA using iRepertoire nested multiplex PCR. Tissue mRNA or PBMC total RNA, 100-400 ng, went into one-step reverse transcription and amplification. TCRdb re-analysed the multiplex PCR reads in MiXCR, keeping a single row per CDR3 protein. Among a few thousand distinct CDR3 sequences listed, roughly 85% were seen once. Whole-study results and caveats: Very few CDR3 sequences were shared between tissue and blood. Tissue-blood divergence was below expectation in non-neoplastic patients, above in gliomas.

The rearrangement uses TRBV20-1 and TRBJ1-2; D gene ambiguous. The TCR originated in a human donor with low-grade glioma or glioblastoma, undergoing nonglioma brain surgery, or in good health (not recorded which). The specimen sequenced was glioma tissue, nonneoplastic brain tissue, or PBMCs (not recorded which). Here the CDR3 reads CSARDRGVGYTF. The CDR3 bases are TGCAGTGCTAGAGATCGCGGGGTTGGCTACACCTTC.